Listed below are T cell receptor beta chains from one sample, sequenced in a study of blood T cell repertoires in COVID-19. Clones were read by immunoSEQ multiplex PCR, and TCRdb kept only the in-frame ones, dropping some. The repertoire holds more than 80,000 clones, over 80% seen once, with 25% to 40% in the top ten. Sequences were obtained from peripheral blood. The receptors originated from an elderly woman with active or convalescent COVID-19. CDR3s include the opening cysteine and the closing phenylalanine or tryptophan. A D gene is named only where the DNA matches it firmly. Clone size is not always given. Where it is, it says once, few, many or a class for expanded clones.

-	TRBV7-2	TRBJ2-6	-	TGTGCCAGCAGCTTACGGGGGTGGGCCAACGTCCTGACTTTC	CASSLRGWANVLTF
-	TRBV5-1	TRBJ2-5	once	TGCGCCAGCAGCAGAGAGCAAGAGACCCAGTACTTC	CASSREQETQYF
-	TRBV12-3/TRBV12-4	TRBJ1-6	-	TGTGCCAGCAGTGACAACAGGAATTCACCCCTCCACTTT	CASSDNRNSPLHF
-	TRBV6-5	TRBJ2-7	-	TGTGCCAGCAGTTACTCAAGGCTAGTCCCCTTTTTCGAGCAGTACTTC	CASSYSRLVPFFEQYF
TRBD1	TRBV19	TRBJ1-6	-	TGTGCCAGTAGTATAGGGGGACAGGAGAATTCACCCCTCCACTTT	CASSIGGQENSPLHF
TRBD2	TRBV5-1	TRBJ2-1	-	TGCGCCAGCAGCTTGGTAGCGGGGGTTTACAATGAGCAGTTCTTC	CASSLVAGVYNEQFF
-	TRBV3-1/TRBV3-2	TRBJ1-4	-	TGTGCCAGCAGCCGACTTTTCGAAAAACTGTTTTTT	CASSRLFEKLFF
-	TRBV15	TRBJ2-3	-	TGTGCCACCAGCAGAGATGTCGGAGATACGCAGTATTTT	CATSRDVGDTQYF
TRBD1	TRBV3-1/TRBV3-2	TRBJ2-7	once	TGTGCCAGCAGCAGACAGGGCTACGAGCAGTACTTC	CASSRQGYEQYF
TRBD1	TRBV5-1	TRBJ1-6	-	TGCGCCAGCAGCGCGGGGGACAGGGTGAATAATTCACCCCTCCACTTT	CASSAGDRVNNSPLHF
TRBD1	TRBV7-2	TRBJ1-2	-	TGTGCCAGCAGCTTAGCGGGACAGGCATATGGCTACACCTTC	CASSLAGQAYGYTF
-	TRBV10-3	TRBJ2-3	once	TGTGCCATCAGTGGACAGGTTGATAATTGGGCAGATACGCAGTATTTT	CAISGQVDNWADTQYF
-	TRBV6-8	TRBJ1-2	-	TGTGCCATTCACAGGCCACCTAACTATGGCTACACCTTC	CAIHRPPNYGYTF
-	TRBV28	TRBJ2-1	-	TGTGCCAGCAGTTACGGGTACAATGAGCAGTTCTTC	CASSYGYNEQFF
-	TRBV19	TRBJ1-6	-	TGTGCCAGTAGTATAATAGCAAGGGGGAAGTTCTATAATTCACCCCTCCACTTT	CASSIIARGKFYNSPLHF
-	TRBV2	TRBJ2-3	-	TGTGCCAGCAGCGAGGGGGAGGATACGCAGTATTTT	CASSEGEDTQYF